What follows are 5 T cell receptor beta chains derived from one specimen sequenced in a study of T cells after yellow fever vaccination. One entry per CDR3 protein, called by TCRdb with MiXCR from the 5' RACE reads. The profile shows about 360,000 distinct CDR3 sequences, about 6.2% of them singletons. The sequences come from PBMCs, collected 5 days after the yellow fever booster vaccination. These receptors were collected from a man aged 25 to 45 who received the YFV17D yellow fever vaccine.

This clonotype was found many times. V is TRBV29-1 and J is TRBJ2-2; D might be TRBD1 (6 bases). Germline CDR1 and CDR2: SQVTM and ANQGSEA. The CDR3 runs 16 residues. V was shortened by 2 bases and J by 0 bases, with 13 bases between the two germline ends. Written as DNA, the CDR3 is TGCAGCGTTGAACCGTTAACAGGGTCGAACACCGGGGAGCTGTTTTTT. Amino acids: CSVEPLTGSNTGELFF.

CDR3 sequence (DNA): TGTGCCAGCAGCCCACTTACCTCCGGGTCCCTGCACGAGCAGTACTTC. Amino acids: CASSPLTSGSLHEQYF. The chain has TRBV6-1 and TRBJ2-7, with D unclear. Germline V gives CDR1 MNHNS, CDR2 SASEGT. V lost 6 bases to trimming and J lost 5 bases, with 23 bases between them. This CDR3 has 16 residues.

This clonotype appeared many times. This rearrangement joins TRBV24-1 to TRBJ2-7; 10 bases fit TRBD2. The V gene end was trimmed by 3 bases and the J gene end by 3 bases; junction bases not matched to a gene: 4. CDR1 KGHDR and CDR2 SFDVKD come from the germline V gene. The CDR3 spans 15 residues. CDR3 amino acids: CATSDLAGDYYEQYF. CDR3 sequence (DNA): TGTGCCACCAGTGATCTAGCGGGAGACTACTACGAGCAGTACTTC.

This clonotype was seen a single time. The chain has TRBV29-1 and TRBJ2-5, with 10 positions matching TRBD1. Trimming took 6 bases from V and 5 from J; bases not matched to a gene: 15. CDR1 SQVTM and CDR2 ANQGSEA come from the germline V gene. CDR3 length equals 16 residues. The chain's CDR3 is CSVAGGWDRGWETQYF. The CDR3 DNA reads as TGCAGCGTCGCTGGCGGGTGGGACAGGGGATGGGAGACCCAGTACTTC. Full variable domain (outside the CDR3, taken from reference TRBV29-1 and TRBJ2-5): SAVISQKPSRDICQRGTSLTIQCQVDSQVTMMFWYRQQPGQSLTLIATANQGSEATYESGFVIDKFPISRPNLTFSTLTVSNMSPEDSSIYLCSVAGGWDRGWETQYFGPGTRLLVL.

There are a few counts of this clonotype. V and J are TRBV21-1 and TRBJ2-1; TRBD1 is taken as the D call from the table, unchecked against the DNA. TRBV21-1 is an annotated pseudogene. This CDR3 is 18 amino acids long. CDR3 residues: CASSKGETGQKTYNEQFF. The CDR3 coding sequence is TGTGCCAGCAGCAAAGGGGAGACAGGTCAAAAGACCTACAATGAGCAGTTCTTC.